This is a list of T cell receptor beta chains from one sample in a study of shared clonotypes between healthy human individuals. Profiled with immunoSEQ multiplex PCR; TCRdb holds only in-frame clones, not every one. The sample records hundreds of thousands of clones, 70% to 80% being singletons. The sequencing sample was made of PBMCs. The receptors shown here come from a woman in her forties in good health. Some clones in this sample may be carry-over from other donors' samples. CDR3s include the opening cysteine and the closing phenylalanine or tryptophan. Fields, in order: CDR3 protein, CDR3 DNA, J gene, clone size, D gene, V gene. D genes are given only for firm matches. Some rows mark clone size as missing; the rest say once, few, many or name a class of expanded clone.

CAWSAVDRVNTEAFF,TGTGCCTGGAGTGCTGTGGACAGGGTGAACACTGAAGCTTTCTTT,TRBJ1-1,NA,TRBD1,TRBV30
CASRSGTGTGGLFF,TGTGCCAGCAGGTCAGGGACGGGCACCGGGGGGCTGTTTTTT,TRBJ2-2,NA,NA,TRBV6-6
CASSSDRGSHNEQFF,TGCGCCAGCAGCTCTGATAGAGGGAGTCACAATGAGCAGTTCTTC,TRBJ2-1,few,NA,TRBV7-2
CASSLHNTQYF,TGTGCCAGCAGTTTGCACAATACGCAGTATTTT,TRBJ2-3,NA,NA,TRBV28
CASSLGSGQQYF,TGTGCCAGCAGCCTCGGTTCTGGACAGCAGTACTTC,TRBJ2-7,NA,NA,TRBV7-9
CASNPGTGLKNEQFF,TGTGCCAGCAACCCCGGGACAGGGTTAAAGAATGAGCAGTTCTTC,TRBJ2-1,NA,TRBD1,TRBV5-5
CASSLRFMDEQFF,TGCGCCAGCAGCTTACGTTTTATGGATGAGCAGTTCTTC,TRBJ2-1,NA,NA,TRBV5-1
CASSSTGSRDEQFF,TGTGCCAGCAGTTCCACAGGGTCGAGGGATGAGCAGTTCTTC,TRBJ2-1,NA,NA,TRBV27
CASSYSDFGEAFF,TGTGCCAGCAGTTACTCGGACTTTGGGGAAGCTTTCTTT,TRBJ1-1,NA,NA,TRBV6-5
CASSDGSRRYEQYF,TGTGCCAGCAGCGATGGGTCTAGGAGATACGAGCAGTACTTC,TRBJ2-7,NA,NA,TRBV11-2
CASSLVAVSSYNEQFF,TGCGCCAGCAGCTTGGTAGCGGTCAGCTCCTACAATGAGCAGTTCTTC,TRBJ2-1,few,NA,TRBV5-1
CASSQDYRADTQYF,TGTGCCAGCAGCCAAGACTACAGGGCGGATACGCAGTATTTT,TRBJ2-3,NA,NA,TRBV4-2
CASSPGTTGELFF,TGCGCCAGCAGCCCGGGGACCACCGGGGAGCTGTTTTTT,TRBJ2-2,NA,NA,TRBV5-1
CASSDNLGTDYGYTF,TGTGCCAGCAGCGACAACCTCGGGACCGACTATGGCTACACCTTC,TRBJ1-2,NA,NA,TRBV9
CAGWTSATYEQYF,TGTGCCGGATGGACTAGCGCGACCTACGAGCAGTACTTC,TRBJ2-7,NA,TRBD2,TRBV28
CASSPQGAGNTIYF,TGTGCCAGCAGCCCCCAAGGGGCTGGAAACACCATATATTTT,TRBJ1-3,NA,NA,TRBV7-9
CASSRTRQETQYF,TGCGCCAGCAGCCGTACACGGCAAGAGACCCAGTACTTC,TRBJ2-5,NA,NA,TRBV5-1
CASTLSDRVEGEQYF,TGTGCCAGCACCCTCTCGGACAGGGTCGAGGGCGAGCAGTACTTC,TRBJ2-7,NA,TRBD1,TRBV6-6
CASSLHAGTSVRYEQYF,TGTGCCAGCAGTTTACATGCCGGGACTAGCGTTCGGTACGAGCAGTACTTC,TRBJ2-7,NA,TRBD2,TRBV27
CAWSSGGVTEAFF,TGTGCCTGGAGTAGCGGCGGGGTCACTGAAGCTTTCTTT,TRBJ1-1,many,NA,TRBV30
CASSLSGTRGYTF,TGTGCCAGCAGTTTGTCTGGGACGCGTGGCTACACCTTC,TRBJ1-2,NA,NA,TRBV27
CASSLFGEPYEQYF,TGTGCCAGCAGTTTATTTGGAGAACCCTACGAGCAGTACTTC,TRBJ2-7,NA,NA,TRBV27
CASSFNRNTEAFF,TGTGCCAGCAGCTTTAACCGGAACACTGAAGCTTTCTTT,TRBJ1-1,NA,NA,TRBV7-9
CASQEGLNTDTQYF,TGCGCCAGCCAAGAGGGTCTAAACACAGATACGCAGTATTTT,TRBJ2-3,NA,NA,TRBV5-1
CASSPGTSGTPYEQYF,TGCGCCAGCAGCCCAGGGACTAGCGGGACCCCCTACGAGCAGTACTTC,TRBJ2-7,NA,TRBD2,TRBV5-1
CASSQEVLVKQYF,TGCGCCAGCAGCCAAGAAGTCCTCGTAAAGCAGTACTTC,TRBJ2-7,few,NA,TRBV4-1
CASALRSGYYEQYF,TGCGCCAGCGCCCTCCGAAGCGGATACTACGAGCAGTACTTC,TRBJ2-7,once,NA,TRBV4-1
CASSPGQGAVYEQYF,TGTGCCAGCAGCCCGGGACAGGGGGCGGTCTACGAGCAGTACTTC,TRBJ2-7,NA,TRBD1,TRBV7-6
CASSIDSGGANVLTF,TGTGCCAGTAGTATAGATTCCGGTGGGGCCAACGTCCTGACTTTC,TRBJ2-6,NA,NA,TRBV19
CASSLAGGVANYGYTF,TGTGCCAGCAGCTTAGCGGGGGGGGTAGCTAACTATGGCTACACCTTC,TRBJ1-2,many,NA,TRBV7-2
CASLKQGRSNQPQHF,TGTGCCAGCCTAAAACAGGGTCGCAGCAATCAGCCCCAGCATTTT,TRBJ1-5,NA,NA,TRBV19
CASMRGNSNQPQHF,TGTGCCAGCATGAGAGGGAATAGCAATCAGCCCCAGCATTTT,TRBJ1-5,NA,NA,TRBV2
CAWSSISGSTGYEQYF,TGTGCCTGGAGCAGCATTAGCGGCAGTACGGGCTACGAGCAGTACTTC,TRBJ2-7,many,NA,TRBV30
CASSSTSGNPYNEQFF,TGTGCCAGCAGCTCAACTAGCGGGAATCCTTACAATGAGCAGTTCTTC,TRBJ2-1,NA,TRBD2,TRBV7-9
CASSLDRGREKLFF,TGCGCCAGCAGCTTGGACAGGGGTCGCGAAAAACTGTTTTTT,TRBJ1-4,NA,TRBD1,TRBV5-1
CASIFSPGSEQPQHF,TGTGCCAGCATTTTCTCGCCAGGGAGCGAACAGCCCCAGCATTTT,TRBJ1-5,NA,NA,TRBV2
CASSYSHRGVYGYTF,TGTGCCAGCAGTTACTCTCACAGGGGGGTTTATGGCTACACCTTC,TRBJ1-2,NA,TRBD1,TRBV6-5
CASSQSSGGYGTDTQYF,TGCGCCAGCAGCCAATCGTCAGGGGGCTACGGAACAGATACGCAGTATTTT,TRBJ2-3,few,TRBD1,TRBV4-1
CASSSSDRGGNEQYF,TGTGCCAGTAGTTCCAGCGACCGTGGAGGGAACGAGCAGTACTTC,TRBJ2-7,NA,NA,TRBV19
CASSLETPNYGYTF,TGCGCCAGCAGCTTGGAAACCCCGAACTATGGCTACACCTTC,TRBJ1-2,few,NA,TRBV5-1
CASSLEGQPSTDTQYF,TGCGCCAGCAGCTTGGAGGGACAGCCTAGCACAGATACGCAGTATTTT,TRBJ2-3,NA,TRBD1,TRBV5-1
CASLLQGSTGELFF,TGTGCCAGTCTCCTCCAGGGGAGCACCGGGGAGCTGTTTTTT,TRBJ2-2,NA,NA,TRBV27
CASSGSLTDTQYF,TGCGCCAGCTCCGGGAGCTTGACAGATACGCAGTATTTT,TRBJ2-3,NA,NA,TRBV5-1
CASSRQGGQETQYF,TGTGCCAGCAGCCGACAGGGAGGCCAAGAGACCCAGTACTTC,TRBJ2-5,NA,NA,TRBV7-7
CASSIPSLAGAGEQYF,TGTGCCAGCAGTATCCCCTCATTAGCGGGAGCAGGAGAGCAGTACTTC,TRBJ2-5,few,TRBD2,TRBV28
CASSRDSNQPQHF,TGCGCCAGCAGCCGGGACAGCAATCAGCCCCAGCATTTT,TRBJ1-5,NA,NA,TRBV5-1
CAISEYRGTEAFF,TGTGCCATCAGTGAGTATCGGGGGACTGAAGCTTTCTTT,TRBJ1-1,once,NA,TRBV10-3
CASSAPLGTTDTQYF,TGCGCCAGCAGCGCCCCCCTGGGGACCACAGATACGCAGTATTTT,TRBJ2-3,NA,NA,TRBV5-1
CASSLGGLAAEEQFF,TGTGCCAGCAGCTTAGGGGGACTAGCTGCAGAAGAGCAGTTCTTC,TRBJ2-1,NA,TRBD2,TRBV7-2
CASSLIIAGAQETQYF,TGTGCCAGCAGCTTGATAATAGCGGGAGCCCAAGAGACCCAGTACTTC,TRBJ2-5,NA,TRBD2,TRBV5-6